This TCR beta chain appears in the sequencing data of a study of CD8 T cells in ankylosing spondylitis. The study's findings and limits: It appeared that ankylosing spondylitis blood was characterized by a TCR beta motif of several highly homologous variants.

The CDR3 runs 13 residues. Germline V CDR1 and CDR2: SGHVS, FNYEAQ. The V and J ends lost 5 bases and 10 bases, in that order; junction bases with no gene match: 9. TCRdb passed the 5' RACE reads through MiXCR, listing each CDR3 protein once. The sample yields around 250,000 distinct CDR3 sequences, roughly 10% seen once. There are many counts of this clonotype. The antigen remains undetermined. J is TRBJ2-3 and V is TRBV7-6, with 7 nucleotides matching TRBD2. The sequence derives from a male donor with ankylosing spondylitis or in good health (not recorded which). Specimen: blood, either unsorted or a sorted T cell fraction (not recorded which). The chain's CDR3 is CASSPLGRSPQYF. CDR3 nucleotides: TGTGCCAGCAGCCCCCTCGGGAGGTCACCGCAGTATTTT.